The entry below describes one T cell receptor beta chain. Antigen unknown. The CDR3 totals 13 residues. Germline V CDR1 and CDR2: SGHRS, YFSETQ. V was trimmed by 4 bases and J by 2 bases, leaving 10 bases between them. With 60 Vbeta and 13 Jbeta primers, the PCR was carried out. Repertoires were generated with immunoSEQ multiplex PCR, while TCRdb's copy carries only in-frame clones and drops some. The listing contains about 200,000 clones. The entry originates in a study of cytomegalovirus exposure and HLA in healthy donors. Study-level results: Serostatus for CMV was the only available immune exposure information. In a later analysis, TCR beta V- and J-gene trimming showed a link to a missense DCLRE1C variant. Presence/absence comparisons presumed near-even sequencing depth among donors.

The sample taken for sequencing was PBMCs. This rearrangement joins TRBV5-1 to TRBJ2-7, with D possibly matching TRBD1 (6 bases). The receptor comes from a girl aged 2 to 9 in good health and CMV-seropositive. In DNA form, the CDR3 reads TGCGCCAGCAGCGCCAGGGGCGCCTACGAGCAGTACTTC. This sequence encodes CASSARGAYEQYF. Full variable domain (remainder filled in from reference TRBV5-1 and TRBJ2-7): KAGVTQTPRYLIKTRGQQVTLSCSPISGHRSVSWYQQTPGQGLQFLFEYFSETQRNKGNFPGRFSGRQFSNSRSEMNVSTLELGDSALYLCASSARGAYEQYFGPGTRLTVT.